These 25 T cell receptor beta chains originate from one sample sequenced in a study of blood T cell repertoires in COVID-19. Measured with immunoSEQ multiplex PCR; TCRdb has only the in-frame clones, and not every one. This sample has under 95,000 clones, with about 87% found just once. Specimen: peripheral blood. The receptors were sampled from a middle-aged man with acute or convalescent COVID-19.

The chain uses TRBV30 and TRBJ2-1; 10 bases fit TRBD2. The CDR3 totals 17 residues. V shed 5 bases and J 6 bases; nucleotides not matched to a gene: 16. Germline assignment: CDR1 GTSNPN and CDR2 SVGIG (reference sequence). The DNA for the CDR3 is TGTGCCTGGGGGTATATTAAGCGGGAGGGGTATATCAATGAGCAGTTCTTC. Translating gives CAWGYIKREGYINEQFF.

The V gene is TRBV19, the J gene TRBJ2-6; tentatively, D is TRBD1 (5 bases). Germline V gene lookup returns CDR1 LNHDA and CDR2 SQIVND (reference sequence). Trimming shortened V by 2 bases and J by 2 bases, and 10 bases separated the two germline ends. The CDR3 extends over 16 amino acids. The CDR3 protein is CASSIQGIAGANVLTF. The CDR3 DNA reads TGTGCCAGTAGTATACAGGGTATTGCTGGGGCCAACGTCCTGACTTTC.

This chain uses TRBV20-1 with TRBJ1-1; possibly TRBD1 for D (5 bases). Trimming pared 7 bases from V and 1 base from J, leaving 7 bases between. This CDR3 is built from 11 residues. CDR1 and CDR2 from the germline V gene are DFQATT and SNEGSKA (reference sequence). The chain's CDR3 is CSVDTNTEAFF. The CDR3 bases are TGCAGTGTGGACACGAACACTGAAGCTTTCTTT.

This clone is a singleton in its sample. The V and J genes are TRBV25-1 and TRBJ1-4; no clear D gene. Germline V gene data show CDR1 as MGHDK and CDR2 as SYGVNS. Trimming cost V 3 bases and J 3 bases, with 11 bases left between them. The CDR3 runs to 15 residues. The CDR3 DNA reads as TGTGCCAGCAGTGATTCGGCGGTCGCTAATGAAAAACTGTTTTTT. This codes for CASSDSAVANEKLFF. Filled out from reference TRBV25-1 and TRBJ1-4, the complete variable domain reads EADIYQTPRYLVIGTGKKITLECSQTMGHDKMYWYQQDPGMELHLIHYSYGVNSTEKGDLSSESTVSRIRTEHFPLTLESARPSHTSQYLCASSDSAVANEKLFFGSGTQLSVL.

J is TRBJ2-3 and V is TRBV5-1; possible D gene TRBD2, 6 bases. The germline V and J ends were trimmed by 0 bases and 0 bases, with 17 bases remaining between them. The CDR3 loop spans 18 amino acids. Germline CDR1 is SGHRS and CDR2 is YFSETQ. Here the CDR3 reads CASSLVGGGASSTDTQYF. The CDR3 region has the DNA TGCGCCAGCAGCTTGGTGGGGGGAGGAGCATCTAGCACAGATACGCAGTATTTT.

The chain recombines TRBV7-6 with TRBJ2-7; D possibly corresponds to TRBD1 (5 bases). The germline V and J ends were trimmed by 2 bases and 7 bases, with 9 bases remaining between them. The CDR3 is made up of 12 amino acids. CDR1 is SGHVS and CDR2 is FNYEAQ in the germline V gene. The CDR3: CASSLTGWEQYF. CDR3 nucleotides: TGTGCCAGCAGCTTAACAGGCTGGGAGCAGTACTTC. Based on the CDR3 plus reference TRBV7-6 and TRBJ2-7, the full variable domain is GAGVSQSPRYKVTKRGQDVALRCDPISGHVSLYWYRQALGQGPEFLTYFNYEAQQDKSGLPNDRFSAERPEGSISTLTIQRTEQRDSAMYRCASSLTGWEQYFGPGTRLTVT.

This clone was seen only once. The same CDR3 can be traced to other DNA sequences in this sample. As DNA, the CDR3 is TGTGCCAGCAGTGTAGGTCGGGACACTGAAGCTTTCTTT. Translated: CASSVGRDTEAFF. The chain has TRBV2 and TRBJ1-1; D unresolved. The CDR3 extends over 13 amino acids. Germline V CDR1 and CDR2: SNHLY, FYNNEI. Deletions cut 4 bases from V and 3 bases from J, with 9 bases between. The whole variable domain, remainder taken from reference TRBV2 and TRBJ1-1, is EPEVTQTPSHQVTQMGQEVILRCVPISNHLYFYWYRQILGQKVEFLVSFYNNEISEKSEIFDDQFSVERPDGSNFTLKIRSTKLEDSAMYFCASSVGRDTEAFFGQGTRLTVV.

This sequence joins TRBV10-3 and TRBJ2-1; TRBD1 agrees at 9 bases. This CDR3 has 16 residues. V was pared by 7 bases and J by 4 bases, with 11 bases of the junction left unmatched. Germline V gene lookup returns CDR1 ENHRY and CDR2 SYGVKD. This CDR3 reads CAIMPDRGNPYNEQFF. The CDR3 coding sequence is TGTGCCATCATGCCCGACAGGGGGAACCCATACAATGAGCAGTTCTTC.

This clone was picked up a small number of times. In DNA, the CDR3 is TGTGCTTCAGGTGAGGGTTACGAGCAGTACTTC. Translation: CASGEGYEQYF. The chain recombines TRBV10-3 with TRBJ2-7; D is perhaps TRBD2 (5 bases). This CDR3 is built from 11 residues. The germline gives CDR1 ENHRY, CDR2 SYGVKD.

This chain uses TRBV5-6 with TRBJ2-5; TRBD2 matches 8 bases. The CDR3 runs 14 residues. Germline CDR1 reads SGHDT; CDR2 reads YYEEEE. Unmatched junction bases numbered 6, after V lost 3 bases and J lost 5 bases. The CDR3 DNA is TGTGCCAGCAGCTACGGGGGGGCCGGGGAGACCCAGTACTTC. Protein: CASSYGGAGETQYF.

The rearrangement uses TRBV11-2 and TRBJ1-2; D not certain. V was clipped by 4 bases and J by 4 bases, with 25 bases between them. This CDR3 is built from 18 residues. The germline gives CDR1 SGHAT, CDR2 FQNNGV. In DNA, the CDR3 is TGTGCCAGCAGCTCCCCCCGTGGGATGCGGGTTGGCGGCTATGGCTACACCTTC. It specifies CASSSPRGMRVGGYGYTF. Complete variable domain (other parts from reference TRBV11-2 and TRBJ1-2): EAGVAQSPRYKIIEKRQSVAFWCNPISGHATLYWYQQILGQGPKLLIQFQNNGVVDDSQLPKDRFSAERLKGVDSTLKIQPAKLEDSAVYLCASSSPRGMRVGGYGYTFGSGTRLTVV.

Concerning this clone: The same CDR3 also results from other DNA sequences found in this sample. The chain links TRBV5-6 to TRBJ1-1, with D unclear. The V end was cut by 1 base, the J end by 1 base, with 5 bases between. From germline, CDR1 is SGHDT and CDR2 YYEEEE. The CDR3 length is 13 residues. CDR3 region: CASSLPGNTEAFF. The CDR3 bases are TGTGCCAGCAGCTTGCCGGGGAACACTGAAGCTTTCTTT.

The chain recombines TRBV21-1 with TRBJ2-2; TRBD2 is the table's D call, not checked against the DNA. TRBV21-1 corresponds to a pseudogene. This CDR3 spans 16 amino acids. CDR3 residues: CASSKSAERNTGELFF. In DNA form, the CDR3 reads TGTGCCAGCAGCAAGTCGGCGGAGCGGAACACCGGGGAGCTGTTTTTT.

The CDR3, as DNA: TGTGCCAGCAAGAGGTCTGACTCCTACAATGAGCAGTTCTTC. It codes for CASKRSDSYNEQFF. The rearrangement joins TRBV27 to TRBJ2-1, with D hard to call. The CDR3 spans 14 residues. The germline V and J ends were trimmed by 7 bases and 0 bases, with 10 bases remaining between them. CDR1 and CDR2 (germline): MNHEY, SMNVEV (reference sequence).

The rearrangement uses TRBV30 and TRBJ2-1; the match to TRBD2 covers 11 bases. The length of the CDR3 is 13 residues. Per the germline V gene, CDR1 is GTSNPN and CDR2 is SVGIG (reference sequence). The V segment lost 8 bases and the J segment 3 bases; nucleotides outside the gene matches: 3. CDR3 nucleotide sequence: TGTGCCCTAGCGGGAGGATTCTACAATGAGCAGTTCTTC. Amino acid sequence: CALAGGFYNEQFF. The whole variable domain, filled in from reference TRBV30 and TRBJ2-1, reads SQTIHQWPATLVQPVGSPLSLECTVEGTSNPNLYWYRQAAGRGLQLLFYSVGIGQISSEVPQNLSASRPQDRQFILSSKKLLLSDSGFYLCALAGGFYNEQFFGPGTRLTVL.

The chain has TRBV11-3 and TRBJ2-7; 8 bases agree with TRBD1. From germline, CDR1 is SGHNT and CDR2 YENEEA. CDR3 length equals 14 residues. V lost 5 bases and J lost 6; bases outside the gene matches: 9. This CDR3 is CASSRGQGEAEQYF. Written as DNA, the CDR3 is TGTGCCAGCAGCCGAGGACAGGGTGAGGCCGAGCAGTACTTC. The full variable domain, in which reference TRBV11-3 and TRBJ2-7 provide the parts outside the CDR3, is EAGVVQSPRYKIIEKKQPVAFWCNPISGHNTLYWYLQNLGQGPELLIRYENEEAVDDSQLPKDRFSAERLKGVDSTLKIQPAELGDSAVYLCASSRGQGEAEQYFGPGTRLTVT.

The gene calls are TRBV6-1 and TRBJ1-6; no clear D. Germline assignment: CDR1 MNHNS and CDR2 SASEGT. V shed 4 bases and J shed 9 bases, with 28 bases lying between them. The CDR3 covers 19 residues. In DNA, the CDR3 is TGTGCCAGCAGTGGGGCCCGGGGTCTCTCTCCCCCTTCGCGTTCACCCCTCCACTTT. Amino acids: CASSGARGLSPPSRSPLHF.

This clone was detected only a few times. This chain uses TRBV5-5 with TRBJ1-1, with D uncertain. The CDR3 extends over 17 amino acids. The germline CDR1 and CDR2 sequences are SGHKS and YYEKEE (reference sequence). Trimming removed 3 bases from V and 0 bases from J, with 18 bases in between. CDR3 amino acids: CASSSGSPLRVNTEAFF. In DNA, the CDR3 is TGTGCCAGCAGCTCGGGGTCGCCCCTACGCGTGAACACTGAAGCTTTCTTT.

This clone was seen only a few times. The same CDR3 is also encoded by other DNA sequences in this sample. The CDR3 reads CASREAPGYTF. The CDR3 bases are TGTGCCAGCAGGGAGGCTCCTGGCTACACCTTC. The V gene is TRBV2, the J gene TRBJ1-2; D remains unclear. The CDR3 covers 11 residues. V was clipped by 6 bases and J by 7 bases, with 9 bases between them. Germline V lookup: CDR1 SNHLY, CDR2 FYNNEI.

In nucleotides, the CDR3 is TGTGCCAGCAGCCAAGACGGAGGGCCTCGGACCGGGGAGCTGTTTTTT. It specifies CASSQDGGPRTGELFF. The V gene is TRBV3-1 (or the pseudogene TRBV3-2), the J gene TRBJ2-2, with D maybe TRBD2 (6 bases). CDR1 and CDR2 from the germline V gene are LGHDT and YNNKEL (reference sequence). This CDR3 region has 16 residues. Deletions cut 0 bases from V and 5 bases from J, with 13 bases between.

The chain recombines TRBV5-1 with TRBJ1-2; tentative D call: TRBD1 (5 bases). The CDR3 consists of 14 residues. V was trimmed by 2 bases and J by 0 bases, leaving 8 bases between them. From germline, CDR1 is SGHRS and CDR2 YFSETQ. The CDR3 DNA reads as TGCGCCAGCAGCTTAGGGGTCGCTAACTATGGCTACACCTTC. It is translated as CASSLGVANYGYTF.

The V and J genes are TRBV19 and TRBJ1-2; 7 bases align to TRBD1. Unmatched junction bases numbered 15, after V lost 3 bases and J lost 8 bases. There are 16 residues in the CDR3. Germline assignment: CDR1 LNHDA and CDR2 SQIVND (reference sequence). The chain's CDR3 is CASSIYAGTDSGGYTF. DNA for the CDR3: TGTGCCAGTAGTATCTACGCCGGGACAGATAGTGGCGGCTACACCTTC. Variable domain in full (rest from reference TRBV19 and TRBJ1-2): DGGITQSPKYLFRKEGQNVTLSCEQNLNHDAMYWYRQDPGQGLRLIYYSQIVNDFQKGDIAEGYSVSREKKESFPLTVTSAQKNPTAFYLCASSIYAGTDSGGYTFGSGTRLTVV.

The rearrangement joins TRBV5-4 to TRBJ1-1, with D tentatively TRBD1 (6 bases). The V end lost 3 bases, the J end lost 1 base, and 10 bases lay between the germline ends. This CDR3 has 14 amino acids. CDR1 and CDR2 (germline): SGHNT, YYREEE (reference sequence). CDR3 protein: CASSSWTANTEAFF. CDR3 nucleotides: TGTGCCAGCAGCTCATGGACAGCGAACACTGAAGCTTTCTTT. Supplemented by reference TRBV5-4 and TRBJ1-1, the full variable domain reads ETGVTQSPTHLIKTRGQQVTLRCSSQSGHNTVSWYQQALGQGPQFIFQYYREEENGRGNFPPRFSGLQFPNYSSELNVNALELDDSALYLCASSSWTANTEAFFGQGTRLTVV.

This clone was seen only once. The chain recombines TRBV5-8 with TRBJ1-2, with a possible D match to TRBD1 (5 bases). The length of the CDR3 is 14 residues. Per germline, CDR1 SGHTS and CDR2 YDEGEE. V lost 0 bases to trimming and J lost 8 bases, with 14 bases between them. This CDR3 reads CASSLEGRPVGYTF. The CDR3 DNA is TGTGCCAGCAGCTTGGAGGGGCGCCCCGTCGGCTACACCTTC.

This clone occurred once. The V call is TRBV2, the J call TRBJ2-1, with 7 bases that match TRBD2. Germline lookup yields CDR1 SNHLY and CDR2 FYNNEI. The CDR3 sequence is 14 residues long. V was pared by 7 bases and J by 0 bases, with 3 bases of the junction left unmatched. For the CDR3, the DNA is TGTGCCAGCACCCCGGGGGGCTCCTACAATGAGCAGTTCTTC. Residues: CASTPGGSYNEQFF.